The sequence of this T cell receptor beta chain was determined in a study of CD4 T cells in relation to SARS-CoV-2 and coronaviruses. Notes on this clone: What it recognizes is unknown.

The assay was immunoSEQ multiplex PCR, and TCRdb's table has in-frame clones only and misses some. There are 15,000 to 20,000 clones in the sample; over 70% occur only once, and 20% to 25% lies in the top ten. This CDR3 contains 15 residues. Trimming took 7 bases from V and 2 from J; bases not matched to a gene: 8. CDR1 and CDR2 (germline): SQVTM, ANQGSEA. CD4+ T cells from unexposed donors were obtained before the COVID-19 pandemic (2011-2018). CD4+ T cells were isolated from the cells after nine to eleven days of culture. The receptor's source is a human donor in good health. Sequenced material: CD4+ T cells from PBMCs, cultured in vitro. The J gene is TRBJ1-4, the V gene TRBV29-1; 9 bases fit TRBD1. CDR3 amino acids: CSARTGAVTNEKLFF. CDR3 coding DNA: TGCAGCGCTCGGACAGGGGCAGTCACTAATGAAAAACTGTTTTTT.